Below are 21 T cell receptor beta chains sequenced from a single sample in a study of cytomegalovirus exposure and HLA in healthy donors. The PCR used 60 Vbeta and 13 Jbeta primers. Profiling relied on immunoSEQ multiplex PCR, and the TCRdb table lists in-frame clones only, not all of them. The repertoire holds 130,000 to 150,000 clones, 75% to 90% seen once, with less than 3.5% in the top ten. The sample taken for sequencing was PBMCs. These receptor sequences come from a woman in her twenties or thirties in good health and CMV-seronegative.

V and J are TRBV7-9 and TRBJ1-1; D call uncertain. V was cut by 6 bases and J by 6 bases, with 11 bases left in between. Germline CDR1 is SEHNR and CDR2 is FQNEAQ (reference sequence). The CDR3 is 12 residues long. CDR3 loop: CASSLTVPEAFF. The CDR3 DNA reads as TGTGCCAGCAGTCTTACAGTGCCTGAAGCTTTCTTT.

The genes are TRBV29-1 and TRBJ1-1; 9 bases are a match to TRBD1. CDR3 size: 13 residues. The germline V gene has CDR1 SQVTM and CDR2 ANQGSEA. V lost 7 bases to trimming and J lost 4 bases; unmatched junction nucleotides: 7. The CDR3 is CSARTGEGTEAFF. In DNA, the CDR3 is TGCAGCGCTCGGACAGGGGAAGGCACTGAAGCTTTCTTT.

This clone was counted only a few times. The chain carries TRBV5-5 and TRBJ1-1, with D uncertain. The germline V and J ends were trimmed by 0 bases and 8 bases, with 8 bases remaining between them. The CDR3 is 12 residues long. CDR1 and CDR2 from the germline V gene are SGHKS and YYEKEE (reference sequence). The CDR3 coding sequence is TGTGCCAGCAGCTTGGTGGCCGGGGAAGCTTTCTTT. Encoded protein: CASSLVAGEAFF.

This sequence joins TRBV2 and TRBJ2-2, with D possibly being TRBD1 (5 bases). Trimming stripped 4 bases from V and 3 bases from J, with 12 bases between. Germline values: CDR1 SNHLY, CDR2 FYNNEI. The CDR3 runs to 15 residues. DNA for the CDR3: TGTGCCAGCAGTGTCGGCCAGGGTTACACCGGGGAGCTGTTTTTT. Translation: CASSVGQGYTGELFF. Looking up the rest from reference TRBV2 and TRBJ2-2 gives the full variable domain: EPEVTQTPSHQVTQMGQEVILRCVPISNHLYFYWYRQILGQKVEFLVSFYNNEISEKSEIFDDQFSVERPDGSNFTLKIRSTKLEDSAMYFCASSVGQGYTGELFFGEGSRLTVL.

This clone appeared a few times. The chain uses TRBV7-9 and TRBJ2-3; 9 nucleotides agree with TRBD2. Germline CDR1 SEHNR, CDR2 FQNEAQ (reference sequence). V gave up 5 bases and J gave up 2 bases; unmatched junction bases: 5. CDR3 length: 15 amino acids. The DNA for the CDR3 is TGTGCCAGCAGCCTTCCTAGCGGGAACACAGATACGCAGTATTTT. It yields the protein CASSLPSGNTDTQYF.

The chain uses TRBV6-1 and TRBJ2-3, with D possibly being TRBD2 (6 bases). The CDR3 is made up of 13 amino acids. Germline V CDR1 and CDR2: MNHNS, SASEGT. With 8 bases removed from V and 2 bases from J, the gap between germline ends came to 11 bases. CDR3 nucleotide sequence: TGTGCCAGCGGCCGGGACTTCACAGATACGCAGTATTTT. Translated, it gives CASGRDFTDTQYF.

The genes are TRBV7-2 and TRBJ2-3; TRBD1 agrees at 7 bases. With V trimmed by 5 bases and J by 6 bases, 8 bases remained unmatched. The CDR3 extends over 14 amino acids. Germline V gene sequence: CDR1 SGHTA, CDR2 FQGNSA. The CDR3 nucleotides are TGTGCCAGCAGCCTACCAACAGGGGCCGATACGCAGTATTTT. Translating gives CASSLPTGADTQYF.

This clone was detected only a few times. This rearrangement joins TRBV6-6 to TRBJ2-2; 7 bases line up with TRBD2. The CDR3 is 12 residues long. Germline V gene sequence: CDR1 MNHNY, CDR2 SVGAGI (reference sequence). With 7 bases clipped from V and 6 bases from J, the junction kept 2 bases outside the gene matches. This CDR3 reads CASTTSAGELFF. The DNA of the CDR3 is TGTGCCAGCACCACTAGCGCCGGGGAGCTGTTTTTT.

V usage is TRBV7-2 and J usage is TRBJ1-3; D unresolved. CDR1 SGHTA and CDR2 FQGNSA come from the germline V gene. V lost 4 bases and J lost 4, with 5 bases in between. This CDR3 has 12 residues. CDR3 DNA: TGTGCCAGCAGCTCACAGGGAAACACCATATATTTT. The encoded protein is CASSSQGNTIYF.

The V gene is TRBV18, the J gene TRBJ2-5; D is possibly TRBD1 (5 bases). The V and J ends lost 4 bases and 4 bases respectively, with 7 bases between them. The germline V gene has CDR1 KGHSH and CDR2 LQKENI. The CDR3 is 12 amino acids. The CDR3 sequence is CASSRQGETQYF. For the CDR3, the DNA is TGTGCCAGCTCACGCCAGGGAGAGACCCAGTACTTC.

J is TRBJ1-1 and V is TRBV5-5; D is unresolved. There are 11 residues in the CDR3. The V and J ends lost 5 bases and 10 bases respectively, with 12 bases between them. Germline CDR1 and CDR2: SGHKS and YYEKEE (reference sequence). CDR3 DNA: TGTGCCAGCAGTAATCCAGGCCCAGCTTTCTTT. Residues: CASSNPGPAFF.

The rearrangement uses TRBV28 and TRBJ2-6, with a tentative D call TRBD2 (6 bases). With 7 bases removed from V and 0 bases from J, the gap between germline ends came to 13 bases. The CDR3 is made up of 16 amino acids. Looked up from germline, CDR1 is MDHEN and CDR2 is SYDVKM. This chain's CDR3 is CASTAGLLSGANVLTF. The CDR3 DNA sequence: TGTGCCAGCACCGCGGGACTGCTCTCTGGGGCCAACGTCCTGACTTTC.

About this clone itself: Other DNA sequences within the sample encode an identical CDR3. As DNA, the CDR3 is TGTGCCAGCAGTCCCTACGGGACAGGGGACACAGATACGCAGTATTTT. Translation gives CASSPYGTGDTDTQYF. The J gene is TRBJ2-3, the V gene TRBV28; TRBD1 matches 10 bases. This CDR3 is built from 16 residues. Trimming at V came to 5 bases and at J to 2 bases, leaving 7 bases not matched to a gene. In germline, CDR1 is MDHEN, CDR2 SYDVKM.

The chain employs TRBV5-5 and TRBJ2-7; 10 bases are shared with TRBD1. The V segment lost 3 bases and the J segment 1 base; nucleotides outside the gene matches: 1. From germline, CDR1 is SGHKS and CDR2 YYEKEE (reference sequence). This CDR3 region has 14 residues. The CDR3: CASSWGQGSYEQYF. The CDR3 DNA reads as TGTGCCAGCAGCTGGGGACAGGGGTCCTACGAGCAGTACTTC.

The V call is TRBV5-1, the J call TRBJ2-4; D not resolved. V was clipped by 5 bases and J by 8 bases, with 20 bases between them. The CDR3 spans 15 residues. Germline CDR1 is SGHRS and CDR2 is YFSETQ. The CDR3, as DNA: TGCGCCAGCAGTACTGATCGCGGCCCGGGTGACATTCAGTACTTC. This sequence encodes CASSTDRGPGDIQYF.

The J gene is TRBJ2-2, the V gene TRBV9; 8 bases fit TRBD2. Trimming at V came to 0 bases and at J to 5 bases, leaving 6 bases not matched to a gene. Germline assignment: CDR1 SGDLS and CDR2 YYNGEE. The CDR3 sequence is 16 residues long. The CDR3: CASSVAGRDRTGELFF. The DNA for the CDR3 is TGTGCCAGCAGCGTAGCCGGGAGGGATAGAACCGGGGAGCTGTTTTTT. Full variable domain (remainder filled in from reference TRBV9 and TRBJ2-2): DSGVTQTPKHLITATGQRVTLRCSPRSGDLSVYWYQQSLDQGLQFLIQYYNGEERAKGNILERFSAQQFPDLHSELNLSSLELGDSALYFCASSVAGRDRTGELFFGEGSRLTVL.

This clone was observed a few times. The chain links TRBV10-1 to TRBJ2-7; a possible D gene is TRBD2 (6 bases). Germline CDR1 reads WNHNN; CDR2 reads SYGVQD (reference sequence). The CDR3 runs 16 residues. The ends were cut back, 6 bases at V and 2 bases at J, with 20 bases in the middle. In nucleotides, the CDR3 is TGCGCCAGCAGCTTATTCCGGGACTTGGACGCCTACGAGCAGTACTTC. Translating gives CASSLFRDLDAYEQYF.

The rearrangement uses TRBV7-9 and TRBJ2-1; 9 bases align to TRBD2. The V and J ends lost 5 bases and 4 bases, in that order; junction bases with no gene match: 9. Germline CDR1 and CDR2: SEHNR and FQNEAQ (reference sequence). This CDR3 is built from 16 residues. CDR3 region: CASSAPTSGHYNEQFF. The CDR3 nucleotides read TGTGCCAGCAGCGCACCGACTAGCGGACATTACAATGAGCAGTTCTTC.

The chain combines TRBV7-3 with TRBJ2-1, with D possibly being TRBD2 (6 bases). V was shortened by 0 bases and J by 2 bases, with 8 bases between the two germline ends. The CDR3 sequence is 15 residues long. Germline V gene data show CDR1 as SGHTA and CDR2 as FQGTGA. CDR3: CASSLTLATYNEQFF. The CDR3 region has the DNA TGTGCCAGCAGCTTAACGCTAGCGACCTACAATGAGCAGTTCTTC.

The genes are TRBV18 and TRBJ1-2, with D unresolved. Germline V gene lookup returns CDR1 KGHSH and CDR2 LQKENI. The length of the CDR3 is 12 residues. Trimming shortened V by 1 base and J by 8 bases, and 8 bases separated the two germline ends. The CDR3 bases are TGTGCCAGCTCACCACAGGAGCGGGGCTACACCTTC. Its protein is CASSPQERGYTF.

The chain uses TRBV27 and TRBJ2-7, with a weak D call TRBD2 (6 bases). Germline V CDR1 and CDR2: MNHEY, SMNVEV (reference sequence). Trimming left V 0 bases short and J 3 bases short, with 15 bases between. The CDR3 loop spans 16 amino acids. CDR3: CASSLSPSSGYYEQYF. In nucleotides, the CDR3 is TGTGCCAGCAGTTTATCCCCTAGTAGCGGCTACTACGAGCAGTACTTC.